This entry describes one T cell receptor beta chain. The naive CD8 subset, CD45RO-negative cells positively selected for CCR7, excluded terminally differentiated effector memory CD45RA+ cells. CDR1 and CDR2 (germline): PRHDT, FYEKMQ (reference sequence). This CDR3 has 15 amino acids. V lost 1 base to trimming and J lost 0 bases, with 8 bases between them. These data originate in a study of shared clonotypes between healthy human individuals. Sequencing was performed with immunoSEQ multiplex PCR; in TCRdb, only in-frame clones are kept and a portion is missing. The table includes around 2,000,000 clones, about 95% detected once.

The sequenced material came from naive CD8+ T cells sorted from blood. The clonotype was recovered from a man aged 18-30 years in good health. The genes are TRBV13 and TRBJ2-3; D is undetermined. The CDR3 bases are TGTGCCAGCAGCTTAGATCAGATTAGCACAGATACGCAGTATTTT. Amino acids: CASSLDQISTDTQYF.